The rows below give T cell receptor beta chains drawn from one sample of a study of control samples from healthy donors and cancer patients. Only in-frame clones appear in the TCRdb table, and some are missing; sequencing was by immunoSEQ multiplex PCR. The profile shows around 20,000 clones, approximately 80% of them singletons. The specimen sequenced was PBMCs. Every receptor here comes from a man older than 75 with head and neck cancer. CDR3s include the opening cysteine and the closing phenylalanine or tryptophan. Fields, in order: D gene, CDR3 length, clone size, V gene, J gene, CDR3 protein, CDR3 DNA. The D gene is left open where the match is weak. Clone size appears in some rows only: once, few, many, or a class for an expanded clone.

NA,15,NA,TRBV6-5,TRBJ1-6,CASSPRGEYNSPLHF,TGTGCCAGCTCTCCTAGGGGGGAGTATAATTCACCCCTCCACTTT
TRBD1,14,NA,TRBV2,TRBJ1-4,CASSADRETEKLFF,TGTGCCAGCAGTGCCGACAGGGAAACTGAAAAACTGTTTTTT
NA,13,once,TRBV6-5,TRBJ1-1,CASHSTRGTEAFF,TGTGCCTCACATAGTACTAGGGGAACTGAAGCTTTCTTT
TRBD1,16,NA,TRBV2,TRBJ2-3,CASSDETGGIVDTQYF,TGTGCCAGCAGTGACGAGACAGGGGGTATTGTAGATACGCAGTATTTT
NA,14,NA,TRBV21-1,TRBJ1-1,CASSPVGTATEAFF,TGTGCCAGCAGCCCCGTGGGCACAGCCACTGAAGCTTTCTTT
NA,13,NA,TRBV3-1/TRBV3-2,TRBJ1-3,CASSQVGVNTIYF,TGTGCCAGCAGCCAAGTGGGGGTTAACACCATATATTTT
NA,13,NA,TRBV10-3,TRBJ2-5,CAISPRDTRTQYF,TGTGCCATCAGCCCCAGGGACACAAGGACCCAGTACTTC
NA,14,few,TRBV11-2,TRBJ2-7,CASSLVGTDYEQYF,TGTGCCAGCAGCTTAGTAGGGACGGACTACGAGCAGTACTTC
TRBD1,17,NA,TRBV5-5,TRBJ1-5,CASSLSVETGVNQPQHF,TGTGCCAGCAGCTTATCCGTGGAGACAGGGGTTAATCAGCCCCAGCATTTT
NA,17,NA,TRBV18,TRBJ2-3,CASSPYQVQARGDTQYF,TGTGCCAGCTCACCATACCAGGTCCAGGCTAGAGGAGATACGCAGTATTTT
TRBD1,16,NA,TRBV6-6,TRBJ1-1,CASSYRGQKKNTEAFF,TGTGCCAGCAGTTACAGGGGACAGAAGAAGAACACTGAAGCTTTCTTT
TRBD2,19,NA,TRBV19,TRBJ2-3,CASSMGLAGRGAYTDTQYF,TGTGCCAGTAGTATGGGTCTAGCGGGAAGGGGGGCCTACACAGATACGCAGTATTTT
NA,15,NA,TRBV19,TRBJ2-7,CASSIDLLDPYEQYF,TGTGCCAGTAGTATAGATCTACTAGATCCCTACGAGCAGTACTTC
NA,13,NA,TRBV6-5,TRBJ1-5,CASSYSREQPQHF,TGTGCCAGCAGTTACTCGAGGGAGCAGCCCCAGCATTTT
TRBD2,16,NA,TRBV15,TRBJ2-5,CATSRFRTSGGETQYF,TGTGCCACCAGCCGATTCCGGACTAGCGGGGGAGAGACCCAGTACTTC
TRBD1,15,few,TRBV15,TRBJ1-4,CATSRAQGKGEKLFF,TGTGCCACCAGCAGAGCACAGGGGAAAGGTGAAAAACTGTTTTTT
NA,13,NA,TRBV10-3,TRBJ2-5,CAITKGRQETQYF,TGTGCCATAACGAAGGGCCGCCAAGAGACCCAGTACTTC